Listed here are 30 T cell receptor beta chains from one sample, sequenced in a study of blood T cell repertoires in COVID-19. TCRdb's table, derived via immunoSEQ multiplex PCR, lists solely in-frame clones and lacks some. The sample carries about 400,000 clones, approximately 91% recorded once. The material sequenced was PBMCs or T cells enriched from blood (not recorded which). The receptors here all came from a woman aged 35 to 49 with acute COVID-19.

The chain couples TRBV27 to TRBJ2-3; the match to TRBD1 covers 9 bases. The CDR3 is made up of 14 amino acids. J gave up 4 bases and V 5 bases, and 4 bases lay outside the gene matches. Germline V gene data show CDR1 as MNHEY and CDR2 as SMNVEV (reference sequence). The CDR3 DNA follows: TGTGCCAGCAGTCCGGGACAGGGATCAGATACGCAGTATTTT. Its protein product is CASSPGQGSDTQYF.

This clone has only one observation. The rearrangement uses TRBV10-2 and TRBJ2-7; 14 bases agree with TRBD2. With V trimmed by 3 bases and J by 4 bases, 8 bases remained unmatched. The CDR3 contains 17 residues. The germline V gene has CDR1 WSHSY and CDR2 SAAADI. CDR3 in DNA: TGCGCCAGCAGTGACTGGGGACTAGCGGGGGACTATTACGAGCAGTACTTC. Its protein is CASSDWGLAGDYYEQYF.

The rearrangement links TRBV15 to TRBJ2-5; D gene unclear. Germline V gene lookup returns CDR1 LNHNV and CDR2 YYDKDF (reference sequence). The V and J ends lost 8 bases and 5 bases respectively, with 9 bases between them. This CDR3 has 11 amino acids. Written as DNA, the CDR3 is TGTGCCACCGGCACGTTTGAGACCCAGTACTTC. This encodes CATGTFETQYF.

The chain is built from TRBV7-6 and TRBJ2-5; the D gene is possibly TRBD1 (6 bases). CDR3 length equals 15 residues. Trimming removed 3 bases at V and 1 base at J, with 12 bases between. CDR1 SGHVS and CDR2 FNYEAQ come from the germline V gene. CDR3 residues: CASSLGHRVQETQYF. The DNA of the CDR3 is TGTGCCAGCAGCTTGGGACACAGGGTCCAAGAGACCCAGTACTTC.

V usage is TRBV6-2 or TRBV6-3 and J usage is TRBJ1-2; 12 nucleotides match TRBD1. Germline CDR1 MNHEY, CDR2 SVGEGT. The CDR3 length is 14 residues. J was trimmed by 7 bases and V by 4 bases; bases with no gene match: 4. The CDR3 DNA sequence: TGTGCCAGCAGTTCGGGACAGGGGGCGCGTGGCTACACCTTC. As protein: CASSSGQGARGYTF.

Only one count was recorded for this clone. The DNA for the CDR3 is TGTGCCAGTAGTATGTTACCTGGCCAAAACATTCAGTACTTC. Its translation: CASSMLPGQNIQYF. The chain links TRBV19 to TRBJ2-4; no clear D. The CDR3 is 14 residues long. V was trimmed by 3 bases and J by 5 bases, leaving 11 bases between them. CDR1 LNHDA and CDR2 SQIVND come from the germline V gene (reference sequence).

V usage is TRBV3-1 (or the pseudogene TRBV3-2) and J usage is TRBJ2-7; 7 nucleotides agree with TRBD1. The CDR3 is made up of 15 amino acids. Trimming took 0 bases from V and 3 from J; bases not matched to a gene: 5. The V gene's germline CDR1 is LGHDT and CDR2 YNNKEL (reference sequence). For the CDR3, the DNA is TGTGCCAGCAGCCAAGAAAGGTCAGGGGGCTACGAGCAGTACTTC. This encodes CASSQERSGGYEQYF.

The sample holds one count of this clone. The rearrangement joins TRBV5-1 to TRBJ2-3, with 10 bases matching TRBD2. The CDR3 runs 16 residues. V trimming: 2 bases; J trimming: 4 bases; junction bases outside the gene matches: 7. Germline V gene sequence: CDR1 SGHRS, CDR2 YFSETQ. The chain's CDR3 is CASSFGSSGGADTQYF. In DNA, the CDR3 is TGCGCCAGCAGCTTCGGGTCAAGCGGGGGGGCAGATACGCAGTATTTT.

The chain is built from TRBV5-4 and TRBJ1-1, with D unclear. Germline values: CDR1 SGHNT, CDR2 YYREEE (reference sequence). CDR3 length: 13 residues. V lost 6 bases and J 3 bases, leaving 12 bases between the germline ends. CDR3 nucleotide sequence: TGTGCCAGCACCTCCACCCCGGACACTGAAGCTTTCTTT. This gives the protein CASTSTPDTEAFF.

CDR3 amino acids: CASSLGTGRDYGYTF. The CDR3 nucleotides are TGCGCCAGCAGCTTGGGAACAGGGCGGGACTATGGCTACACCTTC. This chain links TRBV5-1 with TRBJ1-2, with D perhaps TRBD1 (6 bases). This CDR3 is built from 15 residues. V lost 0 bases and J lost 3, with 12 bases in between. Germline V gene lookup returns CDR1 SGHRS and CDR2 YFSETQ.

As for this clone: The same CDR3 can be traced to other DNA sequences in this sample. The chain joins TRBV5-1 to TRBJ1-1; D might be TRBD1 (5 bases). V lost 4 bases to trimming and J lost 3 bases, with 10 bases between them. Germline CDR1 reads SGHRS; CDR2 reads YFSETQ. CDR3 size: 13 residues. In DNA, the CDR3 is TGCGCCAGCAGCGAGGACACTTACACTGAAGCTTTCTTT. It codes for CASSEDTYTEAFF.

This rearrangement joins TRBV12-5 to TRBJ2-7; D may be TRBD2 (7 bases). This CDR3 has 17 residues. Trimming shortened V by 2 bases and J by 0 bases, and 17 bases separated the two germline ends. CDR1 is LGHNT, CDR2 FRNRAP, per germline. The CDR3 coding sequence is TGTGCTAGTGGTTTGTCGCAAGGGGGGGCTCCCTCCTACGAGCAGTACTTC. The encoded protein is CASGLSQGGAPSYEQYF.

V usage is TRBV19 and J usage is TRBJ1-5; TRBD1 aligns across 9 bases. V trimming: 5 bases; J trimming: 5 bases; junction bases outside the gene matches: 7. From germline, CDR1 is LNHDA and CDR2 SQIVND (reference sequence). The length of the CDR3 is 15 residues. DNA for the CDR3: TGTGCCAGTAGTCTGGGACAGGGATCTTATCAGCCCCAGCATTTT. Translated, it gives CASSLGQGSYQPQHF.

J is TRBJ2-1 and V is TRBV5-1; 12 positions match TRBD2. V lost 2 bases, J lost 4 bases, and 4 bases stayed unmatched. Looked up from germline, CDR1 is SGHRS and CDR2 is YFSETQ. CDR3 length: 16 amino acids. CDR3 region: CASSFGLAGLYNEQFF. The CDR3 region has the DNA TGCGCCAGCAGCTTCGGACTAGCGGGGTTATACAATGAGCAGTTCTTC. Looking up the rest from reference TRBV5-1 and TRBJ2-1 gives the full variable domain: KAGVTQTPRYLIKTRGQQVTLSCSPISGHRSVSWYQQTPGQGLQFLFEYFSETQRNKGNFPGRFSGRQFSNSRSEMNVSTLELGDSALYLCASSFGLAGLYNEQFFGPGTRLTVL.

This chain connects TRBV25-1 to TRBJ2-5; D remains ambiguous. The CDR3 is 13 amino acids. V was shortened by 1 base and J by 7 bases, with 10 bases between the two germline ends. Germline V CDR1 and CDR2: MGHDK, SYGVNS. CDR3 sequence (DNA): TGTGCCAGCAGTGAATTTGTCCGTCCGACCCAGTACTTC. This translates into CASSEFVRPTQYF.

The rearrangement joins TRBV7-7 to TRBJ1-6; D might be TRBD1 (5 bases). The CDR3 covers 15 residues. CDR1 is SSHAT, CDR2 FNYEAQ, per germline (reference sequence). Trimming took 1 base from V and 6 from J, leaving 10 bases between them. The CDR3 nucleotides are TGTGCCAGCAGCTTAGGTGGGGCAGCTAATTCACCCCTCCACTTT. This codes for CASSLGGAANSPLHF. The whole variable domain, filled in from reference TRBV7-7 and TRBJ1-6, reads GAGVSQSPRYKVTKRGQDVTLRCDPISSHATLYWYQQALGQGPEFLTYFNYEAQPDKSGLPSDRFSAERPEGSISTLTIQRTEQRDSAMYRCASSLGGAANSPLHFGNGTRLTVT.

This clone has a single count. The chain has TRBV7-9 and TRBJ2-1, with D possibly TRBD1 on 5 matching bases. Germline V gene data show CDR1 as SEHNR and CDR2 as FQNEAQ (reference sequence). The CDR3 has 15 amino acids. The V end was cut by 0 bases, the J end by 7 bases, with 13 bases between. For the CDR3, the DNA is TGTGCCAGCAGCTTAGCGCAGTCAGGGCGGAATGAGCAGTTCTTC. It encodes CASSLAQSGRNEQFF.

This chain joins TRBV2 and TRBJ1-5; perhaps TRBD1 as D (5 bases). CDR1 is SNHLY and CDR2 is FYNNEI in the germline V gene. The CDR3 contains 15 residues. V was shortened by 4 bases and J by 3 bases, with 13 bases between the two germline ends. In nucleotides, the CDR3 is TGTGCCAGCAGTGCGTGGGGGGTCGACAATCAGCCCCAGCATTTT. Protein product: CASSAWGVDNQPQHF. Looking up the rest from reference TRBV2 and TRBJ1-5 gives the full variable domain: EPEVTQTPSHQVTQMGQEVILRCVPISNHLYFYWYRQILGQKVEFLVSFYNNEISEKSEIFDDQFSVERPDGSNFTLKIRSTKLEDSAMYFCASSAWGVDNQPQHFGDGTRLSIL.

V gene TRBV5-8 combines with J gene TRBJ1-2, with a tentative D call TRBD1 (5 bases). The ends were cut back, 2 bases at V and 3 bases at J, with 11 bases in the middle. Germline assignment: CDR1 SGHTS and CDR2 YDEGEE. CDR3 length: 14 residues. The chain's CDR3 is CASSFPGLDYGYTF. CDR3 in DNA: TGTGCCAGCAGCTTCCCAGGGCTAGACTATGGCTACACCTTC.

This chain joins TRBV20-1 and TRBJ2-3; D not resolved. The V end lost 3 bases, the J end lost 0 bases, and 10 bases lay between the germline ends. The CDR3 is 14 residues long. Per the germline V gene, CDR1 is DFQATT and CDR2 is SNEGSKA (reference sequence). The chain's CDR3 is CSASPFGSTDTQYF. The CDR3 bases are TGCAGTGCTAGTCCCTTCGGGAGCACAGATACGCAGTATTTT.

The rearrangement uses TRBV7-9 and TRBJ1-1; 8 bases agree with TRBD1. This CDR3 is 14 amino acids long. Trimming cost V 6 bases and J 7 bases; bases outside gene matches: 10. CDR1 is SEHNR, CDR2 FQNEAQ, per germline (reference sequence). The CDR3 protein is CASRQNDRGGEAFF. The CDR3, as DNA: TGTGCCAGCAGACAGAACGACAGGGGAGGTGAAGCTTTCTTT.

The sample holds one count of this clone. This sequence joins TRBV15 and TRBJ2-7, with D tentatively TRBD2 (6 bases). V was trimmed by 0 bases and J by 1 base, leaving 16 bases between them. The CDR3 extends over 17 amino acids. Germline V gene sequence: CDR1 LNHNV, CDR2 YYDKDF (reference sequence). CDR3 region: CATSRDSRGPTSYEQYF. The CDR3 DNA reads as TGTGCCACCAGCAGAGATTCGCGGGGCCCAACTTCCTACGAGCAGTACTTC.

The chain links TRBV5-6 to TRBJ1-5, with D unresolved. CDR1 is SGHDT, CDR2 YYEEEE, per germline. Trimming removed 2 bases from V and 9 bases from J, with 9 bases in between. This CDR3 contains 12 residues. The CDR3 DNA reads as TGTGCCAGCAGCTTCGGGGAACGGCCCCAGCATTTT. Translating gives CASSFGERPQHF.

CDR3 amino acids: CASSQDPSGGALGELFF. For the CDR3, the DNA is TGTGCCAGCAGCCAAGATCCTAGCGGGGGGGCCCTCGGGGAGCTGTTTTTT. V usage is TRBV4-2 and J usage is TRBJ2-2; 12 bases agree with TRBD2. Germline V CDR1 and CDR2: LGHNA, YNFKEQ. The V and J ends lost 0 bases and 7 bases, in that order; junction bases with no gene match: 6. This CDR3 is 17 amino acids long.

The rearrangement uses TRBV20-1 and TRBJ2-7; no clear D. Germline-derived CDR1 and CDR2 are DFQATT and SNEGSKA (reference sequence). V shed 3 bases and J shed 3 bases, with 12 bases lying between them. This CDR3 has 13 residues. The CDR3 region has the DNA TGCAGTGCTAGTCCGCCAGGCCACTACGAGCAGTACTTC. It specifies CSASPPGHYEQYF.

The chain links TRBV6-5 to TRBJ2-7, with D perhaps matching TRBD1 (5 bases). Judging by the DNA end, TRBJ2-5 fits better; the J call may be wrong. The CDR3 totals 12 residues. Germline V gives CDR1 MNHEY, CDR2 SVGAGI. The CDR3 nucleotides read TGTGCCAGCAGACCGACAGCTGTGACCCAGTACTTC. Its protein is CASRPTAVTQYF.

The V call is TRBV6-5, the J call TRBJ1-4, with TRBD1 matching over 8 bases. V lost 8 bases and J lost 10; bases outside the gene matches: 12. Germline-derived CDR1 and CDR2 are MNHEY and SVGAGI. The CDR3 has 14 amino acids. DNA of the CDR3: TGTGCCAGCTCATCAGGGGGCCCGGTTGCAAAACTGTTTTTT. Its translation is CASSSGGPVAKLFF.

The chain is built from TRBV18 and TRBJ1-4; TRBD1 is a possible D gene (6 bases). Germline CDR1 is KGHSH and CDR2 is LQKENI. V dropped 2 bases and J dropped 8 bases, with 12 bases sitting between them. The CDR3 runs to 14 residues. DNA of the CDR3: TGTGCCAGCTCACCAAGGGGGAGTGAAGAAAAACTGTTTTTT. Translating it yields CASSPRGSEEKLFF.

The rearrangement links TRBV19 to TRBJ1-6; tentative D call: TRBD1 (6 bases). CDR1 and CDR2 from the germline V gene are LNHDA and SQIVND (reference sequence). Trimming left V 5 bases short and J 0 bases short, with 11 bases between. The CDR3 spans 16 residues. The CDR3 DNA reads as TGTGCCAGTAGTTCTGGACAGAGCTCCTATAATTCACCCCTCCACTTT. This encodes CASSSGQSSYNSPLHF. The full variable domain, rest sourced from reference TRBV19 and TRBJ1-6, is DGGITQSPKYLFRKEGQNVTLSCEQNLNHDAMYWYRQDPGQGLRLIYYSQIVNDFQKGDIAEGYSVSREKKESFPLTVTSAQKNPTAFYLCASSSGQSSYNSPLHFGNGTRLTVT.

This clone was found a few times. J is TRBJ1-5 and V is TRBV24-1; 7 bases align to TRBD1. Trimming removed 8 bases from V and 6 bases from J; junction bases left unmatched: 24. The CDR3 consists of 19 residues. Germline V gene lookup returns CDR1 KGHDR and CDR2 SFDVKD. The CDR3 bases are TGTGCCACCAAAAGGGGGCCTGATATGGAGGGAGATCGGGTTCAGCCCCAGCATTTT. Protein sequence: CATKRGPDMEGDRVQPQHF.